Listed here are 27 T cell receptor beta chains from one sample, sequenced in a study of human T cells and chemical hapten exposure (dated by TCRdb to the early 2020s). The library was obtained by RACE. The sample was run on a NextSeq 500. TCRdb reprocessing: public reads trimmed at Q25 with fastp, clones called with MiXCR, in-frame beta chains kept. Merged by CDR3 protein, the rows form single entries marked with the most common genes and DNA. In this sample the table shows 300,000 to 400,000 distinct CDR3 sequences, around 7% of which occur a single time. Approximately 8.9% of the sample rests with the top ten. The label giving this sample's time point can be read as: patch test 1, 2 weeks after DPC sensitization. Read against the paper, the sample's treatment or condition label means: therapeutic diphenylcyclopropenone sensitization with weekly scalp DPC. The sequenced sample was whole blood, obtained in connection with sensitization to the hapten diphenylcyclopropenone (DPC). These TCRs come from a woman aged 18-30 years with alopecia areata. Some clones in this sample may be carry-over from other donors' samples.

V and J are TRBV7-8 and TRBJ1-6; D is unresolved. Deletions cut 2 bases from V and 0 bases from J, with 8 bases between. Germline V gives CDR1 SGHVS, CDR2 FQNEAQ. CDR3 length equals 16 residues. Written as DNA, the CDR3 is TGTGCCAGCAGCTTATCGTCCAGCTCCTATAATTCACCCCTCCACTTT. Translating it yields CASSLSSSSYNSPLHF.

At least ten counts were recorded for this clonotype. The rearrangement joins TRBV7-9 to TRBJ2-7; D not resolved. Per the germline V gene, CDR1 is SEHNR and CDR2 is FQNEAQ (reference sequence). Trimming stripped 1 base from V and 0 bases from J, with 10 bases between. This CDR3 comprises 15 residues. The CDR3 here is CASSLESDHSYEQYF. CDR3 bases: TGTGCCAGCAGCTTAGAGAGCGATCACTCCTACGAGCAGTACTTC.

The J gene is TRBJ2-1, the V gene TRBV5-4; D perhaps matches TRBD2 (6 bases). Germline assignment: CDR1 SGHNT and CDR2 YYREEE (reference sequence). The CDR3 runs 16 residues. Trimming cost V 4 bases and J 5 bases, with 19 bases left between them. CDR3 residues: CASSQGGRGVDNEQFF. The DNA for the CDR3 is TGTGCCAGCAGCCAAGGTGGGCGGGGCGTTGACAATGAGCAGTTCTTC.

The gene calls are TRBV10-3 and TRBJ1-1, with D perhaps TRBD1 (5 bases). The germline V gene encodes CDR1 ENHRY and CDR2 SYGVKD. The V gene lost 4 bases and the J gene lost 1 base, with 16 bases spanning the gap. The CDR3 consists of 16 residues. CDR3 DNA sequence: TGTGCCATCAGTGTGGCACAGGTAAAATGGAACACTGAAGCTTTCTTT. The encoded protein is CAISVAQVKWNTEAFF.

V usage is TRBV20-1 and J usage is TRBJ1-2, with a tentative D call TRBD1 (5 bases). Germline lookup yields CDR1 DFQATT and CDR2 SNEGSKA (reference sequence). CDR3 length: 15 amino acids. Trimming removed 3 bases at V and 4 bases at J, with 18 bases between. CDR3 bases: TGCAGTGCTAGTGAAGGACAAGGCAACATCTATGGCTACACCTTC. This codes for CSASEGQGNIYGYTF.

The chain joins TRBV18 to TRBJ1-5, with D possibly matching TRBD1 (5 bases). Germline loops: CDR1 KGHSH, CDR2 LQKENI. This CDR3 is 16 amino acids long. Trimming removed 0 bases at V and 2 bases at J, with 11 bases between. The CDR3 spells CASSPPSQGGNQPQHF. Here the CDR3 DNA reads TGTGCCAGCTCACCACCGTCCCAGGGCGGCAATCAGCCCCAGCATTTT.

This clonotype was seen a few times. This chain uses TRBV9 with TRBJ2-1, with 9 bases that match TRBD1. Germline CDR1 reads SGDLS; CDR2 reads YYNGEE. V was pared by 0 bases and J by 8 bases, with 18 bases of the junction left unmatched. The CDR3 contains 19 residues. CDR3 in amino acids: CASSVGPWTDRGTDHEQFF. In nucleotides, the CDR3 is TGTGCCAGCAGCGTAGGACCTTGGACCGACAGGGGGACGGACCATGAGCAGTTCTTC. The full variable domain, with the rest looked up from reference TRBV9 and TRBJ2-1, is DSGVTQTPKHLITATGQRVTLRCSPRSGDLSVYWYQQSLDQGLQFLIQYYNGEERAKGNILERFSAQQFPDLHSELNLSSLELGDSALYFCASSVGPWTDRGTDHEQFFGPGTRLTVL.

This clonotype came up a few times. The chain carries TRBV28 and TRBJ1-1, with D possibly being TRBD1 (5 bases). This CDR3 has 15 amino acids. V dropped 7 bases and J dropped 0 bases, with 15 bases sitting between them. The germline V gene encodes CDR1 MDHEN and CDR2 SYDVKM. CDR3 nucleotides: TGTGCCAGCACATGGGCAGGGCGCATGAACACTGAAGCTTTCTTT. This encodes CASTWAGRMNTEAFF.

This clonotype was picked up many times. The J gene is TRBJ2-7, the V gene TRBV6-5; either TRBD1 or TRBD2 may supply D (5 bases each). V lost 6 bases and J 2 bases, leaving 14 bases between the germline ends. Per germline, CDR1 MNHEY and CDR2 SVGAGI. This CDR3 spans 14 amino acids. CDR3 coding DNA: TGTGCCAGCAGCCCCCGGGACGGGGCCTACGAGCAGTACTTC. Translating gives CASSPRDGAYEQYF.

The chain has TRBV12-3 or TRBV12-4 and TRBJ2-1; the match to TRBD2 covers 7 bases. The CDR3 consists of 14 residues. V shed 3 bases and J 15 bases; nucleotides not matched to a gene: 14. The CDR3 sequence is CASSFTQRGPLSFF. The CDR3 bases are TGTGCCAGCAGTTTCACCCAGCGGGGCCCTTTGTCGTTCTTC.

This clonotype was seen at least ten times. The chain links TRBV20-1 to TRBJ1-3, with a weak D call TRBD1 (6 bases). This CDR3 contains 15 residues. Trimming pared 6 bases from V and 4 bases from J, leaving 19 bases between. Germline CDR1 reads DFQATT; CDR2 reads SNEGSKA (reference sequence). The CDR3 sequence is CSATFTWGGGNTIYF. CDR3 DNA sequence: TGCAGTGCCACCTTCACTTGGGGGGGCGGAAACACCATATATTTT.

This clonotype was seen at least ten times. The rearrangement joins TRBV6-5 to TRBJ2-7; 8 bases are a match to TRBD1. The CDR3 is made up of 15 amino acids. With V trimmed by 2 bases and J by 3 bases, 6 bases remained unmatched. The germline V gene encodes CDR1 MNHEY and CDR2 SVGAGI. The CDR3 sequence is CASSYGTGGFYEQYF. CDR3 bases: TGTGCCAGCAGTTACGGGACAGGCGGCTTCTACGAGCAGTACTTC.

This clonotype was observed a few times. This chain joins TRBV12-2 and TRBJ2-7; the listed D gene, TRBD2, was not tested against the DNA. TRBV12-2 is labeled a pseudogene. The CDR3 is made up of 16 amino acids. The CDR3 DNA reads TGTGCAAGTCGCCCCCGCGGTGTCGAACACTCCTACGAGCAGTACTTC. The encoded protein is CASRPRGVEHSYEQYF.

The chain combines TRBV12-3 or TRBV12-4 with TRBJ1-2; the match to TRBD1 covers 9 bases. The CDR3 contains 13 residues. Trimming at V came to 7 bases and at J to 7 bases, leaving 7 bases not matched to a gene. This CDR3 reads CASTKGTGSGYTF. Written as DNA, the CDR3 is TGTGCCAGCACCAAAGGGACAGGGTCTGGCTACACCTTC.

This clonotype was detected many times. The chain combines TRBV6-5 with TRBJ2-5, with 7 bases lining up with TRBD1. Trimming at V came to 2 bases and at J to 3 bases, leaving 0 bases not matched to a gene. The length of the CDR3 is 13 residues. The germline gives CDR1 MNHEY, CDR2 SVGAGI. CDR3 nucleotide sequence: TGTGCCAGCAGTTACGACAGGGAAGAGACCCAGTACTTC. It codes for CASSYDREETQYF.

The chain uses TRBV4-3 and TRBJ2-3; 8 positions match TRBD1. With 4 bases clipped from V and 2 bases from J, the junction kept 8 bases outside the gene matches. Germline CDR1 and CDR2: LGHNA and YSLEER. The CDR3 runs 16 residues. CDR3 bases: TGCGCCAGCAGCCGAGGGACAGGTGACTTCACAGATACGCAGTATTTT. Its protein is CASSRGTGDFTDTQYF.

This chain connects TRBV6-5 to TRBJ1-6; maybe TRBD1 (6 bases). CDR1 and CDR2 (germline): MNHEY, SVGAGI. The CDR3 is 14 amino acids. V was pared by 6 bases and J by 6 bases, with 12 bases between. CDR3 nucleotide sequence: TGTGCCAGCAGCTTCGGACAGTCTAATTCACCCCTCCACTTT. Translating gives CASSFGQSNSPLHF.

The chain is built from TRBV3-1 and TRBJ1-5, with a tentative D call TRBD1 (5 bases). V gave up 2 bases and J gave up 4 bases, with 6 bases separating them. Germline values: CDR1 LGHDT, CDR2 YNNKEL (reference sequence). The CDR3 loop spans 13 amino acids. CDR3 sequence: CASSQWGNQPQHF. Written as DNA, the CDR3 is TGTGCCAGCAGCCAATGGGGGAATCAGCCCCAGCATTTT.

In this sample, this clonotype turned up many times. The rearrangement joins TRBV29-1 to TRBJ2-7; 7 bases agree with TRBD1. In germline, CDR1 is SQVTM, CDR2 ANQGSEA. The CDR3 runs to 15 residues. V shed 4 bases, J shed 7 bases, and the junction held 16 bases outside the gene matches. Written as DNA, the CDR3 is TGCAGCGTTGGAGGGGGCGAGACACCGGGATGGGAGCAGTACTTC. Protein sequence: CSVGGGETPGWEQYF.

The chain combines TRBV6-5 with TRBJ2-3; D is uncertain. Per germline, CDR1 MNHEY and CDR2 SVGAGI. The CDR3 length is 16 residues. The ends were cut back, 0 bases at V and 3 bases at J, with 13 bases in the middle. Here the CDR3 DNA reads TGTGCCAGCAGTTACTCGATGGCGGAAGGGACAGATACGCAGTATTTT. Its translation: CASSYSMAEGTDTQYF.

This chain joins TRBV10-3 and TRBJ1-2; possible D gene TRBD1, 5 bases. This CDR3 has 12 residues. Germline V gene data show CDR1 as ENHRY and CDR2 as SYGVKD. Trimming removed 8 bases at V and 4 bases at J, with 11 bases between. In DNA form, the CDR3 reads TGTGCCATCCTCGGACAATCCTATGGCTACACCTTC. Residues: CAILGQSYGYTF.

This clonotype was detected many times. The V gene is TRBV18, the J gene TRBJ1-1; possible D gene TRBD1, 6 bases. Trimming removed 1 base at V and 5 bases at J, with 11 bases between. The V gene's germline CDR1 is KGHSH and CDR2 LQKENI. The length of the CDR3 is 14 residues. The CDR3, as DNA: TGTGCCAGCTCACCACGTGAGGGGGTGACTGAAGCTTTCTTT. Its protein is CASSPREGVTEAFF.

This clonotype came up many times. J is TRBJ2-5 and V is TRBV10-2; D is possibly TRBD1 or TRBD2 (6 bases each). CDR3 length equals 14 residues. CDR1 is WSHSY, CDR2 SAAADI, per germline. V was pared by 0 bases and J by 5 bases, with 10 bases between. Written as DNA, the CDR3 is TGCGCCAGCAGTGAGTCGGACAGCGGGGAGACCCAGTACTTC. It specifies CASSESDSGETQYF.

The chain employs TRBV7-2 and TRBJ1-1; D gene uncertain. CDR3 length: 15 residues. V was shortened by 0 bases and J by 4 bases, with 12 bases between the two germline ends. In germline, CDR1 is SGHTA, CDR2 FQGNSA. CDR3 sequence (DNA): TGTGCCAGCAGCTTAGCCATGTTGGCCCCCACTGAAGCTTTCTTT. Translation gives CASSLAMLAPTEAFF.

The V and J genes are TRBV6-2 or TRBV6-3 and TRBJ1-1; 7 bases agree with TRBD1. The V gene end was trimmed by 4 bases and the J gene end by 7 bases; junction bases not matched to a gene: 9. Germline CDR1 is MNHEY and CDR2 is SVGEGT. The CDR3 is 14 residues long. The CDR3 here is CASSFARQGGEAFF. In nucleotides, the CDR3 is TGTGCCAGCAGTTTCGCCCGACAGGGCGGTGAAGCTTTCTTT.

This clonotype was observed a handful of times. The rearrangement links TRBV7-6 to TRBJ2-1; 10 bases match TRBD2. CDR1 SGHVS and CDR2 FNYEAQ come from the germline V gene. Unmatched junction bases numbered 7, after V lost 1 base and J lost 4 bases. This CDR3 contains 17 residues. The CDR3 DNA reads TGTGCCAGCAGCTTAGTTCCTCTAGCGGGGGTATACAATGAGCAGTTCTTC. This sequence encodes CASSLVPLAGVYNEQFF.

This clonotype has more than one count but fewer than ten. V gene TRBV27 combines with J gene TRBJ1-5; the D gene is possibly TRBD1 (5 bases). Trimming pared 2 bases from V and 0 bases from J, leaving 20 bases between. This CDR3 has 19 amino acids. Germline CDR1 is MNHEY and CDR2 is SMNVEV (reference sequence). The DNA for the CDR3 is TGTGCCAGCAGTTTAGTTTCAGGGAAAGGGGCATATAGCAATCAGCCCCAGCATTTT. It translates to CASSLVSGKGAYSNQPQHF.